A single sample gave rise to the 15 T cell receptor beta chains below, sequenced in a study of control samples from healthy donors and cancer patients (dated by TCRdb to 2018 to 2021). The library was made by the immunoSEQ multiplex PCR assay. TCRdb holds this immuneACCESS table with in-frame rearrangements only. Some clones are missing; in checked studies, unresolved V genes explain under half, and the rest has no known cause. The sample data list about 75,000 clones, and roughly 82% of these were observed just once. Together, the top ten hold approximately 15% of the sample. What was sequenced was blood. Source of these receptors: a man aged 45 to 65 in good health.

The chain joins TRBV24-1 to TRBJ1-5, with a possible D match to TRBD1 (5 bases). CDR1 and CDR2 (germline): KGHDR, SFDVKD. The V and J ends lost 9 bases and 4 bases respectively, with 18 bases between them. There are 15 residues in the CDR3. The CDR3 protein is CATSNFRDQNQPQHF. The CDR3 DNA sequence: TGTGCCACCTCTAACTTCAGGGATCAGAATCAGCCCCAGCATTTT.

This chain joins TRBV15 and TRBJ2-7, with 10 bases lining up with TRBD2. The germline CDR1 and CDR2 sequences are LNHNV and YYDKDF (reference sequence). Germline trimming cut 5 bases from V and 0 bases from J; bases unmatched to any gene: 7. The CDR3 length is 16 residues. The CDR3 loop is CATSPTSGVNSYEQYF. The CDR3 DNA follows: TGTGCCACCAGCCCCACTAGCGGGGTTAACTCCTACGAGCAGTACTTC.

This sequence joins TRBV5-1 and TRBJ1-2; D might be TRBD1 (6 bases). Deletions cut 0 bases from V and 2 bases from J, with 11 bases between. Germline V gene lookup returns CDR1 SGHRS and CDR2 YFSETQ. The length of the CDR3 is 15 residues. The CDR3 is CASSLAMGANYGYTF. DNA for the CDR3: TGCGCCAGCAGCTTGGCCATGGGGGCCAACTATGGCTACACCTTC.

This clone was recorded once. This chain joins TRBV5-6 and TRBJ2-6; D is uncertain. Germline V gene lookup returns CDR1 SGHDT and CDR2 YYEEEE. The CDR3 is 19 residues long. V shed 3 bases and J shed 2 bases, with 21 bases lying between them. For the CDR3, the DNA is TGTGCCAGCAGCTCTACCTGGACGCCGTTCATCGCTGGGGCCAACGTCCTGACTTTC. Translation gives CASSSTWTPFIAGANVLTF.

The chain employs TRBV24-1 and TRBJ2-2, with D possibly called TRBD1 or TRBD2 (5 bases each). Trimming took off 0 bases at V and 6 bases at J, with 13 bases between the two ends. Germline V CDR1 and CDR2: KGHDR, SFDVKD. The CDR3 has 16 amino acids. CDR3 DNA sequence: TGTGCCACCAGTGATTTGAAGAGGGGAAATTCCGGGGAGCTGTTTTTT. Its translation: CATSDLKRGNSGELFF.

This sequence joins TRBV2 and TRBJ2-7; possible D gene TRBD2, 5 bases. The CDR3 runs to 15 residues. Germline loops: CDR1 SNHLY, CDR2 FYNNEI. Trimming took 6 bases from V and 2 from J, leaving 17 bases between them. The DNA for the CDR3 is TGTGCCAGCAGCTCGGGCCTCGGAGGCACCTACGAGCAGTACTTC. This gives the protein CASSSGLGGTYEQYF.

This clone came up a few times. V gene TRBV28 combines with J gene TRBJ2-3; D is uncertain. CDR3 length: 14 amino acids. The germline V gene has CDR1 MDHEN and CDR2 SYDVKM. V was pared by 3 bases and J by 1 base, with 8 bases between. The CDR3 is CASSFLSGTDTQYF. The CDR3 nucleotides are TGTGCCAGCAGTTTTTTGTCGGGCACAGATACGCAGTATTTT.

The chain uses TRBV7-9 and TRBJ2-3; 8 positions agree with TRBD2. From germline, CDR1 is SEHNR and CDR2 FQNEAQ (reference sequence). The trim removed 5 bases at V and 3 bases at J, leaving 4 bases unmatched. The CDR3 covers 14 residues. The CDR3 nucleotides are TGTGCCAGCAGCCCTAGCGGGTCGACAGATACGCAGTATTTT. Residues: CASSPSGSTDTQYF. The full variable domain, rest sourced from reference TRBV7-9 and TRBJ2-3, is DTGVSQNPRHKITKRGQNVTFRCDPISEHNRLYWYRQTLGQGPEFLTYFQNEAQLEKSRLLSDRFSAERPKGSFSTLEIQRTEQGDSAMYLCASSPSGSTDTQYFGPGTRLTVL.

The chain couples TRBV11-3 to TRBJ2-1; no reliable D call. Germline CDR1 and CDR2: SGHNT and YENEEA. Trimming removed 2 bases from V and 9 bases from J, with 5 bases in between. This CDR3 is 11 amino acids long. CDR3 loop: CASSLHLEQFF. The DNA of the CDR3 is TGTGCCAGCAGCTTACATCTTGAGCAGTTCTTC.

Only a few counts were recorded for this clone. This rearrangement joins TRBV19 to TRBJ2-7; TRBD2 matches 9 bases. The V gene end was trimmed by 6 bases and the J gene end by 1 base; junction bases not matched to a gene: 7. Germline CDR1 LNHDA, CDR2 SQIVND (reference sequence). The CDR3 is 15 residues long. This CDR3 reads CASSVSGSASYEQYF. CDR3 nucleotides: TGTGCCAGTAGCGTTAGCGGGAGCGCGTCCTACGAGCAGTACTTC.

V usage is TRBV19 and J usage is TRBJ1-2, with D unclear. This CDR3 comprises 13 residues. Germline V gene data show CDR1 as LNHDA and CDR2 as SQIVND (reference sequence). V was cut by 5 bases and J by 3 bases, with 10 bases left in between. This CDR3 is CASSWVGHYGYTF. In nucleotides, the CDR3 is TGTGCCAGTAGTTGGGTAGGACACTATGGCTACACCTTC. Based on the CDR3 plus reference TRBV19 and TRBJ1-2, the full variable domain is DGGITQSPKYLFRKEGQNVTLSCEQNLNHDAMYWYRQDPGQGLRLIYYSQIVNDFQKGDIAEGYSVSREKKESFPLTVTSAQKNPTAFYLCASSWVGHYGYTFGSGTRLTVV.

V gene TRBV4-3 combines with J gene TRBJ2-1; 8 bases are shared with TRBD2. The CDR3 consists of 17 residues. With V trimmed by 5 bases and J by 2 bases, 11 bases remained unmatched. Germline lookup yields CDR1 LGHNA and CDR2 YSLEER. CDR3: CASSYKRSGGPYNEQFF. In nucleotides, the CDR3 is TGCGCCAGCAGCTACAAGAGATCGGGAGGGCCCTACAATGAGCAGTTCTTC.

This clone appeared a single time. The rearrangement joins TRBV10-2 to TRBJ1-3; D might be TRBD1 (5 bases). Germline CDR1 is WSHSY and CDR2 is SAAADI. V was trimmed by 8 bases and J by 0 bases, leaving 17 bases between them. This CDR3 has 16 residues. This chain's CDR3 is CASQRLGGGSGNTIYF. The CDR3 DNA follows: TGCGCCAGCCAAAGACTTGGGGGGGGCTCTGGAAACACCATATATTTT.

The chain combines TRBV7-2 with TRBJ2-3, with TRBD2 matching over 14 bases. CDR1 and CDR2 (germline): SGHTA, FQGNSA. Losses at the gene ends were 4 bases for V and 5 bases for J; bases not matched to a gene: 2. CDR3 length equals 15 residues. Here the CDR3 DNA reads TGTGCCAGCAGCTCGACTAGCGGGAGGGTAGATACGCAGTATTTT. The encoded protein is CASSSTSGRVDTQYF.

The chain joins TRBV6-1 to TRBJ1-5; D gene ambiguous. The length of the CDR3 is 16 residues. V dropped 4 bases and J dropped 3 bases, with 16 bases sitting between them. Per germline, CDR1 MNHNS and CDR2 SASEGT. In nucleotides, the CDR3 is TGTGCCAGCAGTGTAGTAGCCGGGAGGTCCAATCAGCCCCAGCATTTT. Amino acid sequence: CASSVVAGRSNQPQHF.